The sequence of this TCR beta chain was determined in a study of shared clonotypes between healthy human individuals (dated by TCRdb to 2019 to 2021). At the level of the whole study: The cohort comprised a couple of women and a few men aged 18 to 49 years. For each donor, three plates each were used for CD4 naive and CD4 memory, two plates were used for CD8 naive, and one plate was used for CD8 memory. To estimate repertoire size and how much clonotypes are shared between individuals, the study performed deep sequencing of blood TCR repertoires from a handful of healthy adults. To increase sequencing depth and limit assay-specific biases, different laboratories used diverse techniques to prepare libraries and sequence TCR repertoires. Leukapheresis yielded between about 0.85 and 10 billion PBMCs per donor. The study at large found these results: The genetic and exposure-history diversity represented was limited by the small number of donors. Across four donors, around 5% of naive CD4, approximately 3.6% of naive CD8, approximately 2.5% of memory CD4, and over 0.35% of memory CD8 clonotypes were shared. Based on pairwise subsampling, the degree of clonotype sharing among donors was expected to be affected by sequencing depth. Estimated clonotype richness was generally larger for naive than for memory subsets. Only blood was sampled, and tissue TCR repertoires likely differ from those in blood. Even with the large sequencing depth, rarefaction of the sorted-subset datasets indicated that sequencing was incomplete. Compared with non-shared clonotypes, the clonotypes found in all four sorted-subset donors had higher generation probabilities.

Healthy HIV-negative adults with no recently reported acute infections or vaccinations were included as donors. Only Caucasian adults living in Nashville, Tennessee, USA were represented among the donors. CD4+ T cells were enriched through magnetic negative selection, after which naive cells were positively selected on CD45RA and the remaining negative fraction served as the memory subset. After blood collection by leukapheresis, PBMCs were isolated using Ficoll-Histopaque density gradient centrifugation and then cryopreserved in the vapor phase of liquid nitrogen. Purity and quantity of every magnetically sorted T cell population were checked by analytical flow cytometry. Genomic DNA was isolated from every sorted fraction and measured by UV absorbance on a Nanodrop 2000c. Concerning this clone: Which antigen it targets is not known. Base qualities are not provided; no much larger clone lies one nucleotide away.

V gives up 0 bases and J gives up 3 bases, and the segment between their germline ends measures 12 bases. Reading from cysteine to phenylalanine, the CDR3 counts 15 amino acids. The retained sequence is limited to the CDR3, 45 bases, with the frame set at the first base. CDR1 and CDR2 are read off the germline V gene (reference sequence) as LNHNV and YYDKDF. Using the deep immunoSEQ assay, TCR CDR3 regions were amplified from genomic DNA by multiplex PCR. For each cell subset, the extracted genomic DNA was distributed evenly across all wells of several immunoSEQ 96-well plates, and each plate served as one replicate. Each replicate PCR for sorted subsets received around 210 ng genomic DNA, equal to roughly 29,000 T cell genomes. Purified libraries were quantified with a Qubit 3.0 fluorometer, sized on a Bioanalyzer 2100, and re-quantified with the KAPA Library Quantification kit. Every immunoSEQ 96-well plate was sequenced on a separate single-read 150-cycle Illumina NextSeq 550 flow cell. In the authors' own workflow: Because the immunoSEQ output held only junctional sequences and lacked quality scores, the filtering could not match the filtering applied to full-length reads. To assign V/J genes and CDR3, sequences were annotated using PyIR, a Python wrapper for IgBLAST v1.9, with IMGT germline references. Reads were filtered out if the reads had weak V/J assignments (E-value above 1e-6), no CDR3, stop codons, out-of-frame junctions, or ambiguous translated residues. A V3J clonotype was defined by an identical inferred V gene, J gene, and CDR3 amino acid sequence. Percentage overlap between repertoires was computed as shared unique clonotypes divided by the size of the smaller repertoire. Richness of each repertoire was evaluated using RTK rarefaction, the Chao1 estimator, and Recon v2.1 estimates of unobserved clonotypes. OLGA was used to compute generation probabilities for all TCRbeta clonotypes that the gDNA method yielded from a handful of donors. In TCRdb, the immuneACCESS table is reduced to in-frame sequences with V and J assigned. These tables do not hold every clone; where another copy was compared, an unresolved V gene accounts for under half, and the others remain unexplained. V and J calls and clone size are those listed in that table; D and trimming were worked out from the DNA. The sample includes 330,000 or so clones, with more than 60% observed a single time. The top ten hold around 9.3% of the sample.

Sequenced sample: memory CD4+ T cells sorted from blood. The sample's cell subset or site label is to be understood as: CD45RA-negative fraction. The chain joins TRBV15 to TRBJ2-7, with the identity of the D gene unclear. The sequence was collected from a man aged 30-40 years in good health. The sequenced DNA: TGTGCCACCAGCAGAGATCAGGCCGCCGGCTACGAGCAGTACTTC. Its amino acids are CATSRDQAAGYEQYF.